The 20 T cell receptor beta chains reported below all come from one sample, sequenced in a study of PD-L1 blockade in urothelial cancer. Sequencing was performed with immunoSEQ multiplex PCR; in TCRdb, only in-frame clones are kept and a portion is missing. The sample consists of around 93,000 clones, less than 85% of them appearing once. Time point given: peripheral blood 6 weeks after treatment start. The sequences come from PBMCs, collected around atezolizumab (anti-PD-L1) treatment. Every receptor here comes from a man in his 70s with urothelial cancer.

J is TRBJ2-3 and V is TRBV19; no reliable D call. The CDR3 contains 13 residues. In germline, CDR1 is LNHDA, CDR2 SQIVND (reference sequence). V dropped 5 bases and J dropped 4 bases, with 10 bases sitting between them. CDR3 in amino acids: CASSGVPPDTQYF. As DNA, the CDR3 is TGTGCCAGTAGTGGAGTACCCCCAGATACGCAGTATTTT. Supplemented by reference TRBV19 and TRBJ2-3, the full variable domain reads DGGITQSPKYLFRKEGQNVTLSCEQNLNHDAMYWYRQDPGQGLRLIYYSQIVNDFQKGDIAEGYSVSREKKESFPLTVTSAQKNPTAFYLCASSGVPPDTQYFGPGTRLTVL.

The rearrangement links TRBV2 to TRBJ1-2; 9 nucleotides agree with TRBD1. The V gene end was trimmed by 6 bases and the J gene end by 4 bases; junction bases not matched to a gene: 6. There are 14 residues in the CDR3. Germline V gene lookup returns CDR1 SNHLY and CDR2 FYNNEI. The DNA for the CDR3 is TGTGCCAGCAGGCGGGACAGGGATGCCTATGGCTACACCTTC. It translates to CASRRDRDAYGYTF.

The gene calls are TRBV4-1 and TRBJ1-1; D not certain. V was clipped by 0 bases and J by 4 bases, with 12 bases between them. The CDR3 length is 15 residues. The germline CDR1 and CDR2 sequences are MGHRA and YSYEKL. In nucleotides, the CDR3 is TGCGCCAGCAGCCAAGAAGCGGGTAGTATCACTGAAGCTTTCTTT. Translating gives CASSQEAGSITEAFF.

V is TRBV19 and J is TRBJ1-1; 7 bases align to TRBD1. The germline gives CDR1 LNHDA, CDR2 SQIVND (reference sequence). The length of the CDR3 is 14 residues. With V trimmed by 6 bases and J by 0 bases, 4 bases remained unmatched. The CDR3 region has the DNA TGTGCCAGTAGAGGGGGCAATATGAACACTGAAGCTTTCTTT. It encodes CASRGGNMNTEAFF.

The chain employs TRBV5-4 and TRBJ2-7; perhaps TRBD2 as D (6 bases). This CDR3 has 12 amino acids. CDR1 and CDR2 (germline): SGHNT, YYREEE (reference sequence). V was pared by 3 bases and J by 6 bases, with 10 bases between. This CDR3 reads CASSSTSSEQYF. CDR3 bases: TGTGCCAGCAGCTCTACTAGCTCCGAGCAGTACTTC.

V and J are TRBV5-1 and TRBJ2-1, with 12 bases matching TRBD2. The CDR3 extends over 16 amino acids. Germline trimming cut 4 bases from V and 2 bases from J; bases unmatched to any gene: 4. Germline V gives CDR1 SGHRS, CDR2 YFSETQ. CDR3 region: CASSTSSGGAYNEQFF. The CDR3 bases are TGCGCCAGCAGCACATCTAGCGGGGGGGCCTACAATGAGCAGTTCTTC. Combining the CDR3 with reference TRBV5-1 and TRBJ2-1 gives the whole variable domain KAGVTQTPRYLIKTRGQQVTLSCSPISGHRSVSWYQQTPGQGLQFLFEYFSETQRNKGNFPGRFSGRQFSNSRSEMNVSTLELGDSALYLCASSTSSGGAYNEQFFGPGTRLTVL.

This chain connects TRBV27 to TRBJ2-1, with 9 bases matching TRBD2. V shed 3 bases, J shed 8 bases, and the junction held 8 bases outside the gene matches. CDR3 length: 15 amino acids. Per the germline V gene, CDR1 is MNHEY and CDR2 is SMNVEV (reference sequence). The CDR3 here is CASSLGLAGRDEQFF. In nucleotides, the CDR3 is TGTGCCAGCAGTTTGGGGCTAGCGGGGAGGGATGAGCAGTTCTTC.

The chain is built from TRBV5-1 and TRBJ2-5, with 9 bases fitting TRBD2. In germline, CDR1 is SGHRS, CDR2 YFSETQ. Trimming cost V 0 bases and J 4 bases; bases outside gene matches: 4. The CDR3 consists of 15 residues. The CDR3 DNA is TGCGCCAGCAGCTTGGGGGCGGGAGGGCGAGAGACCCAGTACTTC. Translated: CASSLGAGGRETQYF.

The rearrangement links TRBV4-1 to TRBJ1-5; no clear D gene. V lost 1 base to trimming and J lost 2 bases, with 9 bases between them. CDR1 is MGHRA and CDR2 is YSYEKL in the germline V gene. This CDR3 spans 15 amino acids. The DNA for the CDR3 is TGCGCCAGCAGCCAAGGCGACTGGGGCAATCAGCCCCAGCATTTT. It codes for CASSQGDWGNQPQHF.

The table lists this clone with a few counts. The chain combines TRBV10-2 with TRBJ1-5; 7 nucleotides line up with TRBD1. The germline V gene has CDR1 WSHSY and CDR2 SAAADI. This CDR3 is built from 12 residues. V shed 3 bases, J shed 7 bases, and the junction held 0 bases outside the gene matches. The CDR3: CASSEGGQPQHF. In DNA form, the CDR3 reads TGCGCCAGCAGTGAAGGGGGCCAGCCCCAGCATTTT.

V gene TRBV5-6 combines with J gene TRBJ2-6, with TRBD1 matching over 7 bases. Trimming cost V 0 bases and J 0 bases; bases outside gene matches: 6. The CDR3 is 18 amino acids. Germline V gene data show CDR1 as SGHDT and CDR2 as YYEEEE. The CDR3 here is CASSLADRPRSGANVLTF. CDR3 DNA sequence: TGTGCCAGCAGCTTGGCGGACAGGCCCCGCTCTGGGGCCAACGTCCTGACTTTC.

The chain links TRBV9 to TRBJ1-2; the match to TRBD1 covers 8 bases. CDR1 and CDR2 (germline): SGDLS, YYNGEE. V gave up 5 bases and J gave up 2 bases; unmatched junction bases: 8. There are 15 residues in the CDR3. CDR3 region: CASSYTDRGNYGYTF. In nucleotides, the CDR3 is TGTGCCAGCAGTTATACCGACAGGGGAAACTATGGCTACACCTTC.

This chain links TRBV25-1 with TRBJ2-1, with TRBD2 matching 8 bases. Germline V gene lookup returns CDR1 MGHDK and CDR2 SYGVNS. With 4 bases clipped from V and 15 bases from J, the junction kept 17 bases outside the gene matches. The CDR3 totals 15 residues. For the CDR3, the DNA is TGTGCCAGCAGTGCAGCAACCAGCGGGAGATCTCCCATGTTCTTC. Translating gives CASSAATSGRSPMFF.

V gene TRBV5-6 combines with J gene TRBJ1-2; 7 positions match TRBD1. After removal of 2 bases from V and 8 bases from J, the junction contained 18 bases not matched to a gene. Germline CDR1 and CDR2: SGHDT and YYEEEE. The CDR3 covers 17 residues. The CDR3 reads CASSFIGTDRDLGGYTF. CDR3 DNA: TGTGCCAGCAGCTTTATAGGTACCGACAGGGACCTTGGGGGCTACACCTTC. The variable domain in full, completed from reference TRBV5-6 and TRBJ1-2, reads DAGVTQSPTHLIKTRGQQVTLRCSPKSGHDTVSWYQQALGQGPQFIFQYYEEEERQRGNFPDRFSGHQFPNYSSELNVNALLLGDSALYLCASSFIGTDRDLGGYTFGSGTRLTVV.

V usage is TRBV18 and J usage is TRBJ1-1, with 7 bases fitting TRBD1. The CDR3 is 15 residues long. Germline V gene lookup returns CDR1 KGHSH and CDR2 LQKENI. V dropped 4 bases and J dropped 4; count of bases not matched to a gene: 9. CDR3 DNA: TGTGCCAGCTCACGGGGGTTTTCAGGGGGCACTGAAGCTTTCTTT. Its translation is CASSRGFSGGTEAFF.

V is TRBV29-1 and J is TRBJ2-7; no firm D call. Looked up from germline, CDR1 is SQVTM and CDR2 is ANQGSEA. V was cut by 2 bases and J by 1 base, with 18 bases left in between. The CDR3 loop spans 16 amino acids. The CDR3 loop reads CSVERWARSGSYEQYF. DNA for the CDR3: TGCAGCGTTGAAAGGTGGGCCAGGTCAGGATCCTACGAGCAGTACTTC.

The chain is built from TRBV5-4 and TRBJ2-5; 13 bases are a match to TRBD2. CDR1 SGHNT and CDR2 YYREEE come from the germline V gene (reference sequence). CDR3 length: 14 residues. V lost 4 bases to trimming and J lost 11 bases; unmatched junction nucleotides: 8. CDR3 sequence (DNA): TGTGCCAGCAGCACGGGACTAGCGGGGAGGGAGCAGTACTTC. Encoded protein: CASSTGLAGREQYF.

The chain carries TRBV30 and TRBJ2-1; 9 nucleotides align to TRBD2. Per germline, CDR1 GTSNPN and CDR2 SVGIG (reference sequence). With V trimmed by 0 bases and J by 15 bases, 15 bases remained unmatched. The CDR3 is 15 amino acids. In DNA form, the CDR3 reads TGTGCCTGGAGTGTACTTAGCGGGAGCCCCCGGGGCCCGTTCTTC. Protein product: CAWSVLSGSPRGPFF.

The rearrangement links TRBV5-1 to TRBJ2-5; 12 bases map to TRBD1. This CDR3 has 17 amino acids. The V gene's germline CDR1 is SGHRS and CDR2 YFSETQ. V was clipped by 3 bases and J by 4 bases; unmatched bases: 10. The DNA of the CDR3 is TGCGCCAGCAGCTCAGGGGACAGGGGGCGAAATGGAGAGACCCAGTACTTC. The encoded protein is CASSSGDRGRNGETQYF.

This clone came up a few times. In DNA form, the CDR3 reads TGTGCCAGCAGCTTTCAACAGGGCGTAAACACTGAAGCTTTCTTT. Protein product: CASSFQQGVNTEAFF. This sequence joins TRBV5-5 and TRBJ1-1, with D maybe TRBD1 (6 bases). V dropped 2 bases and J dropped 2 bases, with 13 bases sitting between them. CDR1 is SGHKS, CDR2 YYEKEE, per germline (reference sequence). This CDR3 spans 15 amino acids.